Listed below are T cell receptor beta chains from one sample, sequenced in a study of identical twins. TCRdb re-called the 5' RACE reads through MiXCR, storing one row per CDR3 protein. The profile covers some 230,000 distinct CDR3 sequences, with over 5% appearing a single time and about 14% taken by the ten largest. These data also featured in a second study, about T cells expressing NK-cell markers.

The specimen was CD8+ T cells sorted from blood. Receptor source: a woman between 18 and 29 years old in good health. Both conserved end residues are part of each CDR3. A D gene is named only where the DNA matches it firmly. Size is stated for part of the rows, as once, few or many counts, or as a class when the clone is expanded.

j_call	d_call	v_call	clone_size	cdr3_aa	cdr3_nt
TRBJ1-2	.	TRBV7-9	.	CASSATYGYTF	TGTGCCAGCAGCGCTACTTATGGCTACACCTTC
TRBJ1-5	.	TRBV6-2/TRBV6-3	.	CASSYLAALSQPQHF	TGTGCCAGCAGTTACTTGGCGGCCCTAAGTCAGCCCCAGCATTTT
TRBJ2-1	.	TRBV7-7	few	CASSLIRGGEQFF	TGTGCTAGCAGCTTAATCCGTGGGGGTGAGCAGTTCTTC
TRBJ1-1	.	TRBV29-1	many	CSVEGVNTEAFF	TGCAGCGTTGAAGGGGTCAACACTGAAGCTTTCTTT
TRBJ2-2	.	TRBV9	many	CASSGAPNTGELFF	TGTGCCAGCAGCGGAGCCCCCAACACCGGGGAGCTGTTTTTT
TRBJ2-7	TRBD2	TRBV4-1	few	CASSQTGGNYEQYF	TGCGCCAGCAGCCAAACGGGGGGGAACTACGAGCAGTACTTC
TRBJ1-6	.	TRBV7-6	few	CASSSVNSPLHF	TGTGCCAGCAGCTCTGTTAATTCACCCCTCCACTTT
TRBJ2-2	.	TRBV19	few	CASSIWVGELFF	TGTGCCAGTAGTATATGGGTCGGGGAGCTGTTTTTT
TRBJ2-2	.	TRBV27	many	CASRVVTGELFF	TGTGCCAGCAGAGTTGTTACCGGGGAGCTGTTTTTT
TRBJ2-7	.	TRBV13	.	CASSPGRTGWQYF	TGTGCCAGCAGCCCAGGAAGAACAGGGTGGCAGTACTTC
TRBJ2-1	.	TRBV27	many	CASSLSYNRDHEQFF	TGTGCCAGCAGCCTTTCTTATAACAGGGACCATGAGCAGTTCTTC
TRBJ1-4	.	TRBV29-1	many	CSAEPRGANEKLFF	TGCAGCGCAGAACCAAGGGGGGCGAATGAAAAACTGTTTTTT
TRBJ2-7	.	TRBV30	.	CAWSTRQTSIEQYF	TGTGCCTGGAGTACCCGTCAGACTAGTATCGAGCAGTACTTC
TRBJ2-2	TRBD2	TRBV4-3	many	CASSQDFRGGTGELFF	TGCGCCAGCAGCCAAGATTTTCGGGGGGGGACCGGGGAGCTGTTTTTT
TRBJ2-1	.	TRBV7-8	.	CASSFWGSYNEQFF	TGTGCCAGCAGCTTCTGGGGATCCTACAATGAGCAGTTCTTC
TRBJ2-3	TRBD2	TRBV4-1	few	CASSQGPGPGLAGPLSTDTQYF	TGCGCCAGCAGCCAAGGGCCCGGGCCCGGACTAGCGGGACCCCTTAGCACAGATACGCAGTATTTT
TRBJ2-1	.	TRBV18	many	CASSVRTALYNNEQFF	TGTGCCAGCTCAGTGAGGACAGCATTATACAACAATGAGCAGTTCTTC
TRBJ1-1	.	TRBV12-3/TRBV12-4	many	CASSLGGTGVFLVF	TGTGCCAGCAGTTTAGGAGGGACGGGAGTCTTTTTGGTCTTT
TRBJ2-1	.	TRBV29-1	many	CSVGQSLYNEQFF	TGCAGCGTTGGCCAGTCCCTCTACAATGAGCAGTTCTTC
TRBJ2-1	.	TRBV12-3/TRBV12-4	many	CASSHTGLLRRNEQFF	TGTGCCAGCAGTCACACGGGACTCCTCCGAAGGAATGAGCAGTTCTTC
TRBJ2-7	.	TRBV12-3/TRBV12-4	many	CASSRQDYEQYF	TGTGCCAGCAGCCGACAGGACTACGAGCAGTACTTC
TRBJ2-1	.	TRBV20-1	.	CSARVPSYNEQFF	TGCAGTGCTAGAGTCCCCAGCTACAATGAGCAGTTCTTC
TRBJ1-2	.	TRBV20-1	.	CSAAWIRDSYGYTF	TGCAGTGCAGCATGGATCCGGGACTCATATGGCTACACCTTC
TRBJ2-7	.	TRBV11-2	.	CASTWGSVNEQYF	TGTGCCAGCACGTGGGGGTCGGTTAACGAGCAGTACTTC
TRBJ2-1	TRBD1	TRBV6-5	few	CASSYSGGSHEQFF	TGTGCCAGCAGTTACTCAGGGGGCTCCCATGAGCAGTTCTTC
TRBJ1-1	TRBD1	TRBV5-6	.	CASSLGLTGDVGAFF	TGTGCCAGCAGCTTGGGGCTGACAGGGGATGTAGGAGCTTTCTTT
TRBJ2-5	.	TRBV27	.	CASSLSVGETQYF	TGTGCCAGCAGCCTCTCGGTAGGAGAGACCCAGTACTTC
TRBJ2-1	.	TRBV5-1	many	CASSLVANNEQFF	TGCGCCAGCAGCTTGGTAGCAAACAATGAGCAGTTCTTC
TRBJ2-2	TRBD1	TRBV10-3	few	CAISVGERTGDAGELFF	TGTGCCATCAGTGTCGGGGAAAGGACAGGGGACGCCGGGGAGCTGTTTTTT
TRBJ2-3	.	TRBV12-3/TRBV12-4	.	CASSIKGTLTDTQYF	TGTGCCAGCAGCATCAAAGGGACTCTCACAGATACGCAGTATTTT
TRBJ2-2	.	TRBV29-1	many	CSVEGVGGSGELFF	TGCAGCGTTGAAGGTGTGGGAGGTTCCGGGGAGCTGTTTTTT
TRBJ2-4	TRBD1	TRBV7-9	.	CASSGWTGSENIQYF	TGTGCCAGCAGCGGCTGGACAGGGAGCGAAAACATTCAGTACTTC
TRBJ2-7	.	TRBV7-2	.	CASSLGLAINEQYF	TGTGCCAGCAGCTTGGGTCTAGCGATCAACGAGCAGTACTTC
TRBJ2-3	TRBD1	TRBV12-3/TRBV12-4	many	CASSPQGDTQYF	TGTGCCAGCAGCCCACAGGGGGATACGCAGTATTTT
TRBJ2-7	.	TRBV20-1	.	CSAAGTDSYEQYF	TGCAGTGCGGCAGGGACGGACTCCTACGAGCAGTACTTC
TRBJ1-1	.	TRBV18	.	CASSPTDRPTNTEAFF	TGTGCCAGCTCACCGACGGACCGACCGACGAACACTGAAGCTTTCTTT
TRBJ1-2	TRBD1	TRBV6-4	.	CASRGQRGYTF	TGTGCCAGCAGGGGACAGCGAGGCTACACCTTC
TRBJ2-3	.	TRBV5-1	.	CASSPLGSTDTQYF	TGCGCCAGCAGTCCCCTGGGTAGCACAGATACGCAGTATTTT
TRBJ2-3	TRBD1	TRBV9	few	CASSASGTEFPDTQYF	TGTGCCAGCAGCGCTTCCGGGACAGAATTTCCAGATACGCAGTATTTT
TRBJ2-1	.	TRBV3-1	many	CASSQDSPHPYNEQFF	TGTGCCAGCAGCCAAGACTCCCCTCATCCTTACAATGAGCAGTTCTTC
TRBJ1-4	.	TRBV9	many	CASSLDGEKLFF	TGTGCCAGCAGCCTGGACGGGGAAAAACTGTTTTTT
TRBJ2-1	.	TRBV5-6	many	CASSFRSPNEQFF	TGTGCCAGCAGCTTTAGGTCCCCCAATGAGCAGTTCTTC
TRBJ2-1	TRBD1	TRBV7-9	many	CASLEPGQGRNEQFF	TGTGCCAGCCTAGAACCGGGACAGGGGAGGAATGAGCAGTTCTTC
TRBJ2-7	.	TRBV27	few	CASRRDNSYEQYF	TGTGCCAGCCGCCGGGACAATTCCTACGAGCAGTACTTC
TRBJ2-7	.	TRBV7-9	few	CASSLPGQRARVYEQYF	TGTGCCAGCAGCTTACCAGGACAGCGGGCCCGGGTATACGAGCAGTACTTC
TRBJ2-3	.	TRBV10-3	few	CAIKAWTEAQYF	TGTGCCATCAAGGCGTGGACTGAGGCGCAGTATTTT
TRBJ2-5	TRBD2	TRBV6-1	many	CASSLGGGEETQYF	TGTGCCAGCAGTCTCGGGGGGGGGGAAGAGACCCAGTACTTC
TRBJ2-2	.	TRBV7-2	few	CASSPLTSTGELFF	TGTGCCAGCAGCCCGCTGACTAGCACCGGGGAGCTGTTTTTT
TRBJ2-5	.	TRBV3-1	.	CASRRTGTNIRETQYF	TGTGCCAGCAGACGGACCGGGACCAACATCCGAGAGACCCAGTACTTC
TRBJ1-1	.	TRBV10-3	many	CAISESAGMNTEAFF	TGTGCCATCAGTGAGTCGGCAGGAATGAACACTGAAGCTTTCTTT
TRBJ2-3	TRBD2	TRBV9	.	CASSVEAAPGLVRAQYF	TGTGCCAGCAGCGTAGAAGCGGCGCCGGGACTAGTTCGGGCGCAGTATTTT
TRBJ1-2	TRBD1	TRBV29-1	.	CSADRDYGYTF	TGCAGCGCTGACAGGGACTATGGCTACACCTTC
TRBJ2-1	TRBD2	TRBV6-5	.	CASSSGGPVNEQFF	TGTGCCAGCAGTTCGGGAGGGCCCGTCAATGAGCAGTTCTTC
TRBJ2-2	TRBD2	TRBV9	many	CASSPAGSANTGELFF	TGTGCCAGCAGCCCAGCGGGGAGCGCGAACACCGGGGAGCTGTTTTTT
TRBJ1-5	.	TRBV27	.	CASSLGWGEDQPQHF	TGTGCCAGCAGTTTAGGCTGGGGGGAGGATCAGCCCCAGCATTTT
TRBJ2-7	TRBD1	TRBV29-1	few	CSVEIGTGYEQYF	TGCAGCGTTGAGATCGGGACAGGCTACGAGCAGTACTTC
TRBJ2-7	TRBD2	TRBV9	.	CASSVTAGTHYEQYF	TGTGCCAGCAGCGTAACAGCGGGGACGCACTACGAGCAGTACTTC
TRBJ1-1	.	TRBV30	.	CAWGYGANTEAFF	TGTGCCTGGGGTTACGGGGCGAACACTGAAGCTTTCTTT